This T cell receptor (beta chain) was recorded in a study of cytomegalovirus exposure and HLA in healthy donors. Germline CDR1 reads SGHTS; CDR2 reads YDEGEE. Unmatched junction bases numbered 5, after V lost 0 bases and J lost 1 base. This CDR3 has 16 amino acids. A multiplex PCR was run with 60 Vbeta primers and 13 Jbeta primers. Authors' processing steps: Later, 65 million to 85 million unique TCR beta chains were counted in an analysis, and about 12 million of them were shared. Profiled with immunoSEQ multiplex PCR; TCRdb holds only in-frame clones, not every one. That table gives V, J and clone size, and the DNA gave D and trimming. The sample shows 40,000 or so clones, and over 3.5% sits with its ten largest clones.

The sequenced sample was PBMCs. This receptor was identified in a male donor in good health and CMV-seronegative. The chain joins TRBV5-8 to TRBJ2-5; the match to TRBD1 covers 8 bases. DNA of the CDR3: TGTGCCAGCAGCTTGGGGGCCCAGGGGGCCCAAGAGACCCAGTACTTC. Residues: CASSLGAQGAQETQYF. Full variable domain (rest looked up from reference TRBV5-8 and TRBJ2-5): EAGVTQSPTHLIKTRGQQATLRCSPISGHTSVYWYQQALGLGLQFLLWYDEGEERNRGNFPPRFSGRQFPNYSSELNVNALELEDSALYLCASSLGAQGAQETQYFGPGTRLLVL.